The next 2 T cell receptor beta chains were all read from a single sample in a study of cytomegalovirus exposure and HLA in healthy donors. In the PCR, 60 Vbeta and 13 Jbeta primers were used. Using immunoSEQ multiplex PCR, the repertoire was profiled, and TCRdb retains in-frame clones only, with some absent. This table holds 150,000 to 200,000 clones, around 68% found once. The sequenced sample was PBMCs. These receptor sequences come from a girl aged 10-17 years in good health and CMV-seronegative.

The chain combines TRBV2 with TRBJ2-1; 11 bases match TRBD2. Germline-derived CDR1 and CDR2 are SNHLY and FYNNEI. The CDR3 length is 16 residues. Losses at the gene ends were 3 bases for V and 9 bases for J; bases not matched to a gene: 10. The CDR3 region has the DNA TGTGCCAGCAGTGAGGGGCCTAGCGGGGGGATCGGTGAGCAGTTCTTC. Translated, it gives CASSEGPSGGIGEQFF.

The V and J genes are TRBV9 and TRBJ2-2; a weak D match, TRBD2 (7 bases). V lost 1 base and J lost 5, with 12 bases in between. This CDR3 has 15 amino acids. Germline assignment: CDR1 SGDLS and CDR2 YYNGEE. The CDR3 DNA reads as TGTGCCAGCAGCGTATTGGGGGGGCAAACCGGGGAGCTGTTTTTT. Translated: CASSVLGGQTGELFF.